This T cell receptor (beta chain) is from a study of T cells after yellow fever vaccination. Across the study: Fractions of limited cellularity were prepared by means of SMART-Seq v4 Ultra Low Input. Notes on the study in general: FACS-sorted repertoires might harbor abundant contaminating clonotypes from the bulk population. Most primary-vaccination clones reappeared after the booster (about 97% CD4, around 88% CD8).

There are many counts of this clonotype. 5'RACE template switching added a universal primer site and UMIs to TCR cDNA. TCRdb fed the 5' RACE reads into MiXCR, producing one record per CDR3 protein. Altogether around 46,000 distinct CDR3 sequences are present, 6.8% being singletons, with the ten largest covering over 12%. The specimen was CD8+ T cells not binding an NS4B(214-222) dextramer, sorted from PBMCs, collected 45 days after the yellow fever booster vaccination. The receptor's source is a man aged 30 to 45 who received the YFV17D yellow fever vaccine.

The DNA of the CDR3 is TGTGCCAGCAGTGAAGGGGCGGGTTCCGGCTACGAGCAGTACTTC. This gives the protein CASSEGAGSGYEQYF. V and J are TRBV6-1 and TRBJ2-7; D might be TRBD2 (5 bases). The CDR3 covers 15 residues. Germline-derived CDR1 and CDR2 are MNHNS and SASEGT. Between the trimmed V and J ends, which lost 1 base and 3 bases, there was a span of 13 bases.